The clone carrying this T cell receptor (beta chain) was seen once. Clones were sequenced by immunoSEQ multiplex PCR, and TCRdb holds only the in-frame ones, with some missing. The data show about 150,000 clones, around nine tenths seen once. The data were taken from a study of cytomegalovirus exposure and HLA in healthy donors. Study background: The 110 or so validation repertoires used the same platform as the roughly 620 first-cohort repertoires, a later analysis reported.

The CDR3 loop spans 17 amino acids. Losses at the gene ends were 4 bases for V and 4 bases for J; bases not matched to a gene: 16. In germline, CDR1 is SGHRS, CDR2 YFSETQ. Sequenced material: PBMCs. The chain couples TRBV5-1 to TRBJ1-1; 7 bases align to TRBD1. This receptor was identified in a man younger than 35 in good health and CMV-seronegative. The CDR3 here is CASSPGVTATGPTEAFF. CDR3 bases: TGCGCCAGCAGCCCCGGGGTAACCGCGACAGGGCCCACTGAAGCTTTCTTT.